This T cell receptor (beta chain) appears in the sequencing data of a study of blood T cell repertoires in COVID-19. Study-level information: PBMCs, B-cell-depleted T cells, or T cells provided the cDNA or gDNA that made up the material.

Original analysis: Amplifying reference gene primers gave estimates of nucleated cell counts. Generated by immunoSEQ multiplex PCR, the TCRdb table keeps only in-frame clones and is missing some. That table supplies the V and J calls and clone size; D and trimming were determined from the DNA. The sample gives approximately 130,000 clones, more than 80% of which show up once; roughly 4% is in the top ten. This clone appeared a single time. This CDR3 has 16 residues. CDR1 SGHNT and CDR2 YENEEA come from the germline V gene. Unmatched junction bases numbered 11, after V lost 5 bases and J lost 3 bases. The chain carries TRBV11-3 and TRBJ2-5, with 8 bases lining up with TRBD2. Sequenced: peripheral blood. The source of this sequence is a human donor in a cohort sampled during active COVID-19. The CDR3: CASSPRKGSGKETQYF. CDR3 DNA: TGTGCCAGCAGCCCCCGGAAGGGTAGCGGGAAAGAGACCCAGTACTTC.